This T cell receptor beta chain was obtained from a study of blood T cells in healthy people across ages. Background on the study: About one barcoded beta molecule was captured per two T cells (by template switching).

The study, taken as a whole, reports: Long-lived and aged donors differed, with more naive CD4+ cells and higher diversity in the long-lived.

For the second PCR, which ran for roughly 7 to 11 cycles, a sample-barcoded 5' primer and a J-beta primer mix were used. TCRdb re-analysed the 5' RACE reads in MiXCR, keeping a single row per CDR3 protein. The data show some 940,000 distinct CDR3 sequences, 25% to 35% seen once. Losses at the gene ends were 7 bases for V and 6 bases for J; bases not matched to a gene: 15. This CDR3 has 16 residues. This clonotype was detected many times. Its antigen is as yet unknown. These data were also reused for a study on T cells of mothers and their children.

The sequenced sample was blood. The chain couples TRBV12-3 or TRBV12-4 to TRBJ2-7, with 10 bases identical to TRBD1. The source of this sequence is a woman between 40 and 55 years old in good health. Here the CDR3 DNA reads TGTGCCAGCAAATCCCGGGACAGGGGACATCAGGGCGAGCAGTACTTC. Protein product: CASKSRDRGHQGEQYF.